A single T cell receptor beta chain is shown here with its context. The record originates from a study of cytomegalovirus exposure and HLA in healthy donors. 60 Vbeta and 13 Jbeta primers were used in PCR. Profiled with immunoSEQ multiplex PCR; TCRdb holds only in-frame clones, not every one. The sample includes around 200,000 clones, roughly four fifths seen only once; the top ten take approximately 2.8%. V dropped 1 base and J dropped 4; count of bases not matched to a gene: 2. The CDR3 length is 14 residues. Germline V gene lookup returns CDR1 SGHAT and CDR2 FQNNGV. The sequence came from a woman in her twenties or thirties in good health and CMV-seropositive. The chain uses TRBV11-2 and TRBJ1-1; 8 positions match TRBD1. The sequenced material came from PBMCs. The CDR3 DNA is TGTGCCAGCAGCTTAGGGACAGGGATCACTGAAGCTTTCTTT. This encodes CASSLGTGITEAFF.